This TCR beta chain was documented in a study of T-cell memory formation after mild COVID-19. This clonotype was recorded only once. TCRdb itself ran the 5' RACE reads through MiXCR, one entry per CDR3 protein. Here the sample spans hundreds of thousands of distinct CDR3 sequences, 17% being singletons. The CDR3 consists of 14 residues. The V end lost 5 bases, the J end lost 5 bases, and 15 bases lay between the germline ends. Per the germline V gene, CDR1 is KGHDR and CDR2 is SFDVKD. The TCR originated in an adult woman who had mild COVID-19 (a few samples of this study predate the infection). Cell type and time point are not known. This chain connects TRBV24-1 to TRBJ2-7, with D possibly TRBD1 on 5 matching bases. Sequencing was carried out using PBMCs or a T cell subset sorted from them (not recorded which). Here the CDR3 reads CATSVKGNGHEQYF. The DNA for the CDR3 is TGTGCCACCAGTGTCAAGGGGAACGGCCACGAGCAGTACTTC.